The 9 T cell receptor beta chains listed next were all sequenced from one sample in a study of cytomegalovirus exposure and HLA in healthy donors. TCRdb's table, derived via immunoSEQ multiplex PCR, lists solely in-frame clones and lacks some. The table includes 150,000 to 200,000 clones, 84% detected once. The specimen was PBMCs. Receptor source: a man aged 25-45 years in good health and CMV-seropositive.

The chain links TRBV6-4 to TRBJ2-3; possible D gene TRBD1, 6 bases. The CDR3 is made up of 14 amino acids. V gave up 2 bases and J gave up 2 bases, with 8 bases separating them. The germline gives CDR1 MRHNA, CDR2 SNTAGT. Here the CDR3 DNA reads TGTGCCAGCAGTGACGACAGGTACACAGATACGCAGTATTTT. Translation: CASSDDRYTDTQYF.

This chain joins TRBV28 and TRBJ2-6, with D maybe TRBD1 (5 bases). This CDR3 region has 15 residues. The V end was cut by 5 bases, the J end by 2 bases, with 10 bases between. Germline lookup yields CDR1 MDHEN and CDR2 SYDVKM. Written as DNA, the CDR3 is TGTGCCAGCAGTGGCACAGGAACTGGGGCCAACGTCCTGACTTTC. Encoded protein: CASSGTGTGANVLTF.

The chain recombines TRBV5-4 with TRBJ2-3; D not certain. CDR1 SGHNT and CDR2 YYREEE come from the germline V gene (reference sequence). The CDR3 is 11 amino acids. The V end lost 4 bases, the J end lost 5 bases, and 5 bases lay between the germline ends. The DNA of the CDR3 is TGTGCCAGCAGCCAGGAAGATACGCAGTATTTT. It encodes CASSQEDTQYF.

This chain connects TRBV6-1 to TRBJ2-3, with D perhaps TRBD2 (6 bases). Germline values: CDR1 MNHNS, CDR2 SASEGT. This CDR3 contains 15 residues. V was shortened by 0 bases and J by 3 bases, with 10 bases between the two germline ends. The CDR3 is CASSEASGVTDTQYF. The CDR3 nucleotides read TGTGCCAGCAGTGAAGCTAGCGGTGTAACAGATACGCAGTATTTT.

The count of this clone is one. The DNA of the CDR3 is TGCGCCAGCAGCCAAGATTTCAGTTGGATTCGGACTAGACAATTCCCCTACAATGAGCAGTTCTTC. It is translated as CASSQDFSWIRTRQFPYNEQFF. The chain links TRBV4-3 to TRBJ2-1, with 7 bases that match TRBD2. The germline V gene has CDR1 LGHNA and CDR2 YSLEER. With 0 bases clipped from V and 2 bases from J, the junction kept 22 bases outside the gene matches. The CDR3 contains 22 residues.

The genes are TRBV7-8 and TRBJ1-5; D may be TRBD1 (6 bases). Germline CDR1 and CDR2: SGHVS and FQNEAQ. V was clipped by 1 base and J by 2 bases, with 12 bases between them. The CDR3 loop spans 16 amino acids. CDR3: CASSLEPGAGNQPQHF. The CDR3 DNA is TGTGCCAGCAGCTTAGAACCAGGGGCGGGCAATCAGCCCCAGCATTTT.

This sequence joins TRBV28 and TRBJ2-7; the D is unclear. Germline CDR1 is MDHEN and CDR2 is SYDVKM. Trimming removed 5 bases from V and 3 bases from J, with 17 bases in between. CDR3 size: 15 residues. CDR3 residues: CASSQSGPRNYEQYF. The CDR3 nucleotides are TGTGCCAGCAGTCAATCAGGCCCCCGAAACTACGAGCAGTACTTC.

The chain carries TRBV5-4 and TRBJ2-1; 11 nucleotides align to TRBD2. This CDR3 contains 18 residues. The J segment lost 5 bases and the V segment lost 2 bases, leaving 12 bases of the junction unmatched. CDR1 is SGHNT and CDR2 is YYREEE in the germline V gene (reference sequence). In DNA, the CDR3 is TGTGCCAGCAGCTTTCCGACTAGCGGGATAAGTCTGGACAATGAGCAGTTCTTC. Translation: CASSFPTSGISLDNEQFF. Using reference TRBV5-4 and TRBJ2-1 for the parts outside the CDR3, the full variable domain is ETGVTQSPTHLIKTRGQQVTLRCSSQSGHNTVSWYQQALGQGPQFIFQYYREEENGRGNFPPRFSGLQFPNYSSELNVNALELDDSALYLCASSFPTSGISLDNEQFFGPGTRLTVL.

The rearrangement links TRBV5-4 to TRBJ1-4, with 7 bases identical to TRBD1. The CDR3 extends over 16 amino acids. Germline-derived CDR1 and CDR2 are SGHNT and YYREEE (reference sequence). The trim removed 4 bases at V and 0 bases at J, leaving 6 bases unmatched. The CDR3: CASSHGTETTNEKLFF. The CDR3 bases are TGTGCCAGCAGCCATGGGACAGAGACAACTAATGAAAAACTGTTTTTT.